The 7 T cell receptor beta chains presented below share a single source sample, sequenced in a study of T cells in Graves' hyperthyroidism and ophthalmopathy. RNA transcripts served as the template for amplifying TCR beta CDR3 regions. The primer set for the first-round RT-PCR of the TCR CDR3 was HTBI. TCRdb fed the multiplex PCR reads into MiXCR, producing one record per CDR3 protein. This sample has 500,000 to 800,000 distinct CDR3 sequences, with roughly 46% found just once. The sample comprised peripheral blood or thyroid tissue (not recorded which). The receptor source for this set is an adult man with Graves' disease, either hyperthyroidism or ophthalmopathy (not recorded which).

This clonotype was seen only a few times. This chain links TRBV3-1 with TRBJ1-1; TRBD1 is a possible D gene (6 bases). Germline V CDR1 and CDR2: LGHDT, YNNKEL (reference sequence). The CDR3 runs 14 residues. Trimming removed 4 bases from V and 4 bases from J, with 13 bases in between. CDR3 in DNA: TGTGCCAGCAGCCGCACACAGGGAGGCACTGAAGCTTTCTTT. Its protein is CASSRTQGGTEAFF.

This clonotype was counted at least ten times. The chain couples TRBV7-8 to TRBJ1-5; D gene unclear. Germline-derived CDR1 and CDR2 are SGHVS and FQNEAQ. Between the trimmed V and J ends, which lost 1 base and 4 bases, there was a span of 8 bases. This CDR3 region has 14 residues. The chain's CDR3 is CASSLGVVNQPQHF. DNA for the CDR3: TGTGCCAGCAGCTTAGGTGTCGTGAATCAGCCCCAGCATTTT.

This clonotype was picked up a small number of times. The CDR3 is CATSEGYGYGYTF. The CDR3 DNA is TGTGCCACCAGTGAGGGGTACGGCTATGGCTACACCTTC. This chain joins TRBV24-1 and TRBJ1-2; D remains ambiguous. CDR1 is KGHDR and CDR2 is SFDVKD in the germline V gene. V was cut by 4 bases and J by 4 bases, with 9 bases left in between. This CDR3 has 13 residues.

V usage is TRBV9 and J usage is TRBJ1-2, with D tentatively TRBD1 (6 bases). V was cut by 0 bases and J by 1 base, with 7 bases left in between. The CDR3 length is 14 residues. CDR1 is SGDLS and CDR2 is YYNGEE in the germline V gene. The DNA for the CDR3 is TGTGCCAGCAGCGTAGAGGGGGGTAACTATGGCTACACCTTC. It encodes CASSVEGGNYGYTF.

The chain uses TRBV9 and TRBJ1-2; weak D call: TRBD1 (5 bases). Trimming pared 3 bases from V and 0 bases from J, leaving 12 bases between. This CDR3 spans 15 amino acids. CDR1 is SGDLS, CDR2 YYNGEE, per germline. The CDR3 DNA reads as TGTGCCAGCAGCGCCCGGACAACCGCTAACTATGGCTACACCTTC. Amino acid sequence: CASSARTTANYGYTF.

Notes on this clonotype: The limits of the CDR3 on the DNA are not certain, so only TCRdb's listed CDR3 is given. The gene calls are TRBV11-2 and TRBJ1-1. The CDR3 totals 17 residues, both ends included. Germline V lookup: CDR1 SGHAT, CDR2 FQNNGV. CDR3 sequence reads: CASSFYICSARSTEAFF.

This clonotype appeared a few times. This sequence joins TRBV6-5 and TRBJ1-2, with D perhaps matching TRBD1 (6 bases). Germline CDR1 and CDR2: MNHEY and SVGAGI. Trimming cost V 5 bases and J 2 bases, with 12 bases left between them. This CDR3 is built from 14 residues. The CDR3 bases are TGTGCCAGCAGTGAAAGAGGGGGAAACTATGGCTACACCTTC. It codes for CASSERGGNYGYTF.